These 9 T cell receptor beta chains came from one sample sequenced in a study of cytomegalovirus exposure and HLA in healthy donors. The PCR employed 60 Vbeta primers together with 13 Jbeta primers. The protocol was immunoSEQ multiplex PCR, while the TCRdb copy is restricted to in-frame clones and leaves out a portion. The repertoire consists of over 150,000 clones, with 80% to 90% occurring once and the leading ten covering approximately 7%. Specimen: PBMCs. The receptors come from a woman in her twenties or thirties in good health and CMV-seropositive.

The CDR3 DNA sequence: TGTGCCAGCAGCTTAGCTACGGGCACAGATACGCAGTATTTT. It specifies CASSLATGTDTQYF. The chain combines TRBV7-2 with TRBJ2-3; D is undetermined. Germline lookup yields CDR1 SGHTA and CDR2 FQGNSA. The CDR3 spans 14 residues. V lost 0 bases and J lost 1, with 5 bases in between.

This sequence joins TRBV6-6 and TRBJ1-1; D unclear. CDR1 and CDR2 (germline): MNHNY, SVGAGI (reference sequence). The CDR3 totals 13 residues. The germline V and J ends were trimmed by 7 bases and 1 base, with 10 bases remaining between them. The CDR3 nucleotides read TGTGCCAGCAACGAAGACTGGAACACTGAAGCTTTCTTT. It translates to CASNEDWNTEAFF.

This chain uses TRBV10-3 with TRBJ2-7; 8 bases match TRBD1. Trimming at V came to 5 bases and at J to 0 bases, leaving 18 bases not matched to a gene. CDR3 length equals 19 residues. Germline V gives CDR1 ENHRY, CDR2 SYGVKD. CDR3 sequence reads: CAISLGGRGLRILSYEQYF. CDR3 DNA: TGTGCCATCAGTTTAGGGGGCAGGGGGCTAAGGATACTCTCCTACGAGCAGTACTTC.

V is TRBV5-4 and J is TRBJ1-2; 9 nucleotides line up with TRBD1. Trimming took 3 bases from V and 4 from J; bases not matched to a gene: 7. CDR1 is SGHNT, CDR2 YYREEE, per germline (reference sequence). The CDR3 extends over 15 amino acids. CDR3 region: CASSSGQGFGYGYTF. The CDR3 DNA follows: TGTGCCAGCAGCTCAGGACAGGGGTTTGGCTATGGCTACACCTTC. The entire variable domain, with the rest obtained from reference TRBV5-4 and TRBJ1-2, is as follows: ETGVTQSPTHLIKTRGQQVTLRCSSQSGHNTVSWYQQALGQGPQFIFQYYREEENGRGNFPPRFSGLQFPNYSSELNVNALELDDSALYLCASSSGQGFGYGYTFGSGTRLTVV.

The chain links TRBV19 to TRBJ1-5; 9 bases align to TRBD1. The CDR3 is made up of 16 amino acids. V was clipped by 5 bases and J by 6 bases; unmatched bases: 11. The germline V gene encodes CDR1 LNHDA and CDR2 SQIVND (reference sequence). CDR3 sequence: CASSVPSDRGGQPQHF. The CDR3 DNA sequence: TGTGCCAGTAGTGTCCCTTCGGACAGGGGCGGTCAGCCCCAGCATTTT. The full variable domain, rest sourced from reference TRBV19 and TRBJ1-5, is DGGITQSPKYLFRKEGQNVTLSCEQNLNHDAMYWYRQDPGQGLRLIYYSQIVNDFQKGDIAEGYSVSREKKESFPLTVTSAQKNPTAFYLCASSVPSDRGGQPQHFGDGTRLSIL.

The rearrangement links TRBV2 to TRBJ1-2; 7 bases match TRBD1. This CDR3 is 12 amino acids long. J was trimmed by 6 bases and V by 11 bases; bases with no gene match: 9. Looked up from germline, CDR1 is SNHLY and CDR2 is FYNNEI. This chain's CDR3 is CAPRGSFNGYTF. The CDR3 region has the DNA TGTGCCCCCAGGGGGTCGTTCAATGGCTACACCTTC.

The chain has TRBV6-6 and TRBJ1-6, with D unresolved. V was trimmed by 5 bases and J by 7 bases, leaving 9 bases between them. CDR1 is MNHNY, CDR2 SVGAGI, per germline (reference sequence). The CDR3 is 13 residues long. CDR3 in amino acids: CASSMTENSPLHF. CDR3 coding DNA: TGTGCCAGCAGTATGACGGAGAATTCACCCCTCCACTTT.

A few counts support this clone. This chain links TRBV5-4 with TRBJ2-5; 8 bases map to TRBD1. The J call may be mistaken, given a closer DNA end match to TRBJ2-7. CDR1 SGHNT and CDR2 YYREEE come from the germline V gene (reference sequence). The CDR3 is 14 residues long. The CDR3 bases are TGTGCCAGCAGCTTTGACAGGGGCCGCTACGAGCAGTACTTC. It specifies CASSFDRGRYEQYF.

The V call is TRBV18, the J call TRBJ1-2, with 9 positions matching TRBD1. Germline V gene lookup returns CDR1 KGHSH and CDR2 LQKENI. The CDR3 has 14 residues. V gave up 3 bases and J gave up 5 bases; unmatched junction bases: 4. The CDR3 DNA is TGTGCCAGCTCACCTCAACAGGGGGCGTATGGCTACACCTTC. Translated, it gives CASSPQQGAYGYTF.